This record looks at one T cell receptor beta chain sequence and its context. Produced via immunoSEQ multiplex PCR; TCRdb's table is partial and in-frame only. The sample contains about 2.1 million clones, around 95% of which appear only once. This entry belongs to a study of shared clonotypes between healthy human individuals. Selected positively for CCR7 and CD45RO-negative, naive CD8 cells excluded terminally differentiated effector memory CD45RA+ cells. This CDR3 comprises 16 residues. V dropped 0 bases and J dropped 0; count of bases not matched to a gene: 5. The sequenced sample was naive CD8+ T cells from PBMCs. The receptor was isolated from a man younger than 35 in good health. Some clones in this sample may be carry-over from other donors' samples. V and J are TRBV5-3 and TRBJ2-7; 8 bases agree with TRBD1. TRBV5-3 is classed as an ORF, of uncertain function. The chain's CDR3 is CARSLARTGTSYEQYF. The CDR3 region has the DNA TGTGCCAGAAGCTTGGCGAGGACAGGGACCTCCTACGAGCAGTACTTC.